This T cell receptor beta chain was identified during a study of identical twins (dated by TCRdb to the mid-2010s). General notes on the study: To test whether fetal clonotypes persist, this study deep-sequenced TCR alpha and beta repertoires from monozygotic twins, from unrelated adults of various ages, and from cord blood. To rule out contamination, the twin experiments were replicated at different times with different library preparation protocols. The paper as a whole reports these results and caveats: Compared with coincidental sharing between unrelated individuals, out-of-frame TCR alpha sequences shared between twins had an excess of sequences with low generation probability. Conclusions relied on cross-sectional statistical analysis, since the same donors could not be followed over many years. Zero-insertion analyses could be partly confounded by invariant T cells such as MAIT and iNKT, although diverse VJ usage argued against such confounding for most clonotypes. Fewer insertions were carried by abundant cord blood beta clonotypes; a weaker similar trend was observed in young adult naive repertoires, while no such trend was observed in memory repertoires. Excess twin sharing in beta out-of-frame sequences was weaker because fewer shared sequences lowered the signal-to-noise ratio. Recombination models systematically underestimated out-of-frame TCR alpha sharing in monozygotic twins but agreed with sharing between unrelated individuals.

Only healthy Caucasian donors were included. Three pairs of female monozygotic twins, all aged about 18 to 29 years, made up the twin cohort. Positive isolation kits from Invitrogen were used to isolate the CD4+ and CD8+ T cell populations. The library came from 5' RACE. Sequencing was performed on an Illumina HiSeq 2000. Template switching added a universal primer binding site, and the final cDNA carried a unique molecular identifier that allowed TCR cDNA molecules to be counted accurately. Specific primers in the conserved constant-segment region were used to synthesize first-strand cDNA for TCR alpha and beta chains. To control for contamination, every cDNA library was double barcoded, receiving both a SMART-Mk sample barcode and Illumina barcodes. TruSeq adapter sequences, together with Illumina sample barcodes, were added in two successive PCR steps. The Illumina HiSeq platform was used with custom primers to sequence TCR alpha and beta cDNA libraries. The source study handled its data this way. MiGEC was used to process raw reads and extract unique molecular identifiers, and MiXCR was used to find CDR3 positions. For each individual, recombination models were inferred using an EM algorithm with the repgenHMM and IGoR tools. The tcR package in R was used for shared clonotype analysis, with sharing normalized by the product of cloneset sizes. Out-of-frame nonproductive sequences were analyzed to study raw recombination free of thymic and clonal selection effects. Starting from the raw public reads, TCRdb applied fastp trimming at Q25, assembled clones with MiXCR and retained in-frame beta chains. For every CDR3 protein sequence, its rows merge into one entry that carries the most common genes and DNA. The authors' filters were not applied to this entry. The sample yields 450,000 or so distinct CDR3 sequences; less than 25% were counted once. The ten most abundant clones make up over 2.5% of the sample.

Turning to this clonotype: Its antigen remains unidentified. No per-base quality is available; no much larger clone lies one base away.

Separately, the same data were catalogued under a study of T cells expressing NK-cell markers. In that second paper, the authors write: Seven or eight donors provided sorted CD3+CD56+NKG2C+, CD3+CD56+NKG2C- and CD3+CD56-NKG2C+ T-cell subsets, whose TCR beta-chain repertoires were profiled. Seven of the eight sequenced donors were HCMV-seropositive and one was HCMV-seronegative. To restrict sorting to alphabetaTCR-expressing T cells, an anti-gammadeltaTCR antibody was added in several experiments. In several donors, the dominant CD3+CD56+NKG2C+ clonotypes were found to rank among the top 10 CD8+ clonotypes and to make up about 1.0-7.0% of CD8+ T cells. Those dominant clonotypes were again the most abundant among CD3+CD56-NKG2C+ cells in a few donors, at about 25-65%. It remained unclear whether the expanded NKG2C-expressing T cell clones were specific for HCMV antigens. All eight donors whose samples were sequenced were randomly selected healthy volunteers, three of them men and five women. HCMV-specific IgG was detected in serum with a commercial ELISA kit to determine HCMV serostatus. MIGEC was used to demultiplex reads and group the reads by UMI, and MiTCR was used to assemble and quantify clonotypes. Only TCR cDNA sequences supported by at least two reads were kept to exclude erroneous sequences. Downstream repertoire analysis used the tcR package, and clonotypes were matched across fractions by CDR3 nucleotide sequence plus V segment. VDJmatch was used to annotate antigen specificity against VDJdb, with one amino acid substitution allowed in CDR3.

The TCR originated in a woman aged 18-30 years in good health. Sample: CD4+ T cells sorted from blood.

CDR3 region: CSVLDSGGYTF. The DNA sequence is TGCAGCGTGCTGGACTCGGGTGGCTACACCTTC. The chain is encoded by TRBV29-1 joined to TRBJ1-2; the D gene lacks a confident call. V is pared back by 6 bases and J by 7 bases, with 12 bases lying between the germline termini. CDR1 and CDR2 are drawn from the germline V gene: SQVTM, ANQGSEA. The CDR3 numbers 11 residues from cysteine through phenylalanine. The entry retains the CDR3 DNA only, 33 bases that are in frame from base 1.